Below are 3 T cell receptor beta chains sequenced from a single sample in a study of blood T cell repertoires in COVID-19. This table comes from immunoSEQ multiplex PCR, and its TCRdb copy is limited to in-frame clones, with some not included. Seen here are more than 60,000 clones, 80% to 90% observed once, and the top ten hold approximately 40%. Sequencing was carried out using peripheral blood. These receptors were collected from a woman aged 55-75 years with COVID-19, enrolled during active disease.

This clone was detected only once. This sequence joins TRBV6-5 and TRBJ2-2, with 8 bases identical to TRBD1. This CDR3 comprises 15 residues. V gave up 5 bases and J gave up 2 bases; unmatched junction bases: 4. In germline, CDR1 is MNHEY, CDR2 SVGAGI. The CDR3 DNA follows: TGTGCCAGCAGTCGACAGGGGCTAAACACCGGGGAGCTGTTTTTT. Amino acids: CASSRQGLNTGELFF.

J is TRBJ2-7 and V is TRBV27; D gene uncertain. Trimming took off 3 bases at V and 2 bases at J, with 8 bases between the two ends. This CDR3 is 13 amino acids long. The germline gives CDR1 MNHEY, CDR2 SMNVEV (reference sequence). This chain's CDR3 is CASSFGTTYEQYF. The CDR3 bases are TGTGCCAGCAGTTTTGGCACGACCTACGAGCAGTACTTC.

V is TRBV6-1 and J is TRBJ1-6; D not certain. V was cut by 3 bases and J by 7 bases, with 16 bases left in between. The V gene's germline CDR1 is MNHNS and CDR2 SASEGT. The length of the CDR3 is 16 residues. CDR3 sequence: CASSEVYGVSNSPLHF. DNA of the CDR3: TGTGCCAGCAGTGAGGTGTACGGGGTGTCCAATTCACCCCTCCACTTT.